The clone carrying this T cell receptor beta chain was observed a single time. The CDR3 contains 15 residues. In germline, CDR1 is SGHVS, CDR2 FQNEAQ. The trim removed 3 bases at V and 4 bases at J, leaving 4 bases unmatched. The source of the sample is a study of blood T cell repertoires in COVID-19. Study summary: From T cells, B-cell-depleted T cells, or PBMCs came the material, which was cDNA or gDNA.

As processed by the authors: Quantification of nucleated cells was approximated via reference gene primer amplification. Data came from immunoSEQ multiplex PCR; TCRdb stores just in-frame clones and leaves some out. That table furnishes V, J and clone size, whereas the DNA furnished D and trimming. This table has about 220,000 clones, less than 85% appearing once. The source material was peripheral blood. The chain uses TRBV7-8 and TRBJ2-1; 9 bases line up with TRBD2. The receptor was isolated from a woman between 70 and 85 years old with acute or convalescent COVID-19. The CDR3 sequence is CASSFRGGAYNEQFF. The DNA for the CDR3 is TGTGCCAGCAGCTTTCGCGGGGGGGCGTACAATGAGCAGTTCTTC.